The 8 T cell receptor beta chains given below trace back to one sample, sequenced in a study of beta chain features in type 1 diabetes. Reverse transcription of all isolated RNA meant that expressed TCRB transcripts were sequenced. Data came from immunoSEQ multiplex PCR; TCRdb stores just in-frame clones and leaves some out. This table has 65,000 to 100,000 clones, 30% to 40% appearing once. Sequencing input: stem cell memory CD4+ T cells from blood. The receptors stem from a woman aged 18 to 35 in good health.

This clone was detected once. J is TRBJ2-1 and V is TRBV2; D is undetermined. The CDR3 has 15 amino acids. Germline CDR1 is SNHLY and CDR2 is FYNNEI. Trimming pared 6 bases from V and 6 bases from J, leaving 18 bases between. This CDR3 reads CASRRPGEKANEQFF. The CDR3 DNA sequence: TGTGCCAGCAGGAGACCAGGCGAGAAGGCCAATGAGCAGTTCTTC.

There are a few counts of this clone. The V call is TRBV7-3, the J call TRBJ1-5; TRBD1 matches at 7 bases. In germline, CDR1 is SGHTA, CDR2 FQGTGA. The CDR3 is 16 amino acids. Losses at the gene ends were 5 bases for V and 7 bases for J; bases not matched to a gene: 14. CDR3 in amino acids: CASSRNDRDGGQPQHF. DNA for the CDR3: TGTGCCAGCAGCCGGAACGACAGGGACGGAGGGCAGCCCCAGCATTTT.

This clone has a handful of counts. This chain connects TRBV18 to TRBJ2-1, with D possibly TRBD2 on 7 matching bases. The V end lost 0 bases, the J end lost 4 bases, and 10 bases lay between the germline ends. The CDR3 sequence is 15 residues long. Germline loops: CDR1 KGHSH, CDR2 LQKENI. CDR3 nucleotide sequence: TGTGCCAGCTCACCACCGGGGGGGGCTTACAATGAGCAGTTCTTC. Protein product: CASSPPGGAYNEQFF.

V and J are TRBV4-2 and TRBJ2-1; 11 bases match TRBD2. The length of the CDR3 is 14 residues. V was clipped by 4 bases and J by 8 bases; unmatched bases: 4. Germline CDR1 LGHNA, CDR2 YNFKEQ. The CDR3 sequence: CASSRLAGGDEQFF. The DNA for the CDR3 is TGTGCCAGCAGCCGCCTAGCGGGGGGAGATGAGCAGTTCTTC.

This clone was counted a few times. The chain joins TRBV6-6 to TRBJ1-1; D unresolved. CDR3 size: 14 residues. CDR1 is MNHNY and CDR2 is SVGAGI in the germline V gene (reference sequence). Between the trimmed V and J ends, which lost 0 bases and 0 bases, there was a span of 5 bases. CDR3 in amino acids: CASSYSAVNTEAFF. Written as DNA, the CDR3 is TGTGCCAGCAGTTACTCGGCAGTGAACACTGAAGCTTTCTTT.

Only a few counts were recorded for this clone. The rearrangement links TRBV4-2 to TRBJ2-7, with TRBD1 matching over 7 bases. Looked up from germline, CDR1 is LGHNA and CDR2 is YNFKEQ. There are 14 residues in the CDR3. J was trimmed by 2 bases and V by 5 bases; bases with no gene match: 6. This CDR3 is CASSSPGTAYEQYF. The DNA for the CDR3 is TGTGCCAGCAGCTCCCCTGGGACAGCCTACGAGCAGTACTTC.

In this sample, this clone turned up a few times. Here the CDR3 DNA reads TGTGCCAGCAGCTTAGCGGGACAGGGAACTGAGCAGTTCTTC. Its translation: CASSLAGQGTEQFF. This chain connects TRBV7-2 to TRBJ2-1, with TRBD1 matching over 9 bases. This CDR3 has 14 residues. V was clipped by 0 bases and J by 9 bases; unmatched bases: 3. Germline V gives CDR1 SGHTA, CDR2 FQGNSA.

Remarks on this clone: The same CDR3 also results from other DNA sequences found in this sample. The chain carries TRBV7-2 and TRBJ2-7, with D hard to call. CDR1 SGHTA and CDR2 FQGNSA come from the germline V gene. The CDR3 runs 14 residues. The ends were cut back, 0 bases at V and 1 base at J, with 7 bases in the middle. CDR3 region: CASSLAGRSYEQYF. The DNA of the CDR3 is TGTGCCAGCAGCTTAGCGGGCAGATCCTACGAGCAGTACTTC.